The present T cell receptor (beta chain) was sequenced within a study of technical replicates of blood from a few donors. Germline CDR1 SGHRS, CDR2 YFSETQ. With V trimmed by 6 bases and J by 6 bases, 10 bases remained unmatched. This CDR3 is built from 15 residues. Using immunoSEQ multiplex PCR, the repertoire was profiled, and TCRdb retains in-frame clones only, with some absent. The sample has fewer than 100,000 clones, approximately 96% seen once; the top ten hold around 0.28%. This clonotype originated in a human donor in good health. What was sequenced was T cells isolated from PBMCs. The genes are TRBV5-1 and TRBJ2-3; 10 bases line up with TRBD1. CDR3 DNA sequence: TGCGCCAGCAAAACCCGACAGGGGGCTGACGATACGCAGTATTTT. As protein: CASKTRQGADDTQYF.